The clone carrying this T cell receptor (beta chain) has ten or more counts. Its cognate antigen is unknown. TCRdb ran MiXCR on the 5' RACE reads and lists one entry per CDR3 protein. The sample records a few hundred thousand distinct CDR3 sequences, 3.6% being singletons. This sample is part of a study of T cells after yellow fever vaccination. Study observations and caveats: Clonotypes found in both CD4 and CD8 compartments made up a small share. Weaker overall, the secondary response nonetheless peaked faster (day 5 versus 15). Booster sampling recovered most clones from primary vaccination (roughly 96% CD4, 88% CD8).

Germline V gene sequence: CDR1 KGHSH, CDR2 LQKENI. The CDR3 loop spans 14 amino acids. V lost 3 bases to trimming and J lost 3 bases, with 11 bases between them. This clonotype originated in a man between 18 and 35 years old who received the YFV17D yellow fever vaccine. The V call is TRBV18, the J call TRBJ1-1; a weak D match, TRBD1 (6 bases). Here the sequenced sample was PBMCs, taken on the day of the yellow fever booster vaccination. The CDR3 DNA follows: TGTGCCAGCTCACCCATATCAGGGGACACTGAAGCTTTCTTT. Protein product: CASSPISGDTEAFF.